This T cell receptor (beta chain) was found in a study of T cells in localized non-small cell lung cancer. TCRdb's copy holds only in-frame clones and misses some; the assay was immunoSEQ multiplex PCR. The sample consists of around 140,000 clones, more than 70% of them appearing once. A remark on this clone: The antigen is not known.

General study points: Clonality peaked in uninvolved adjacent lung rather than tumor. In adjacent lung appeared a median approximately 61 of the top 100 tumor clones. Tumor samples were not multi-region, leaving intratumor heterogeneity unexcluded.

The ends were cut back, 3 bases at V and 9 bases at J, with 15 bases in the middle. This CDR3 contains 13 residues. Germline CDR1 is MNHEY and CDR2 is SMNVEV (reference sequence). This sequence originates from a female donor aged 60 or older with stage I lung adenocarcinoma. The material was peripheral blood, obtained before any cancer treatment. The rearrangement links TRBV27 to TRBJ2-7; no firm D call. CDR3 region: CASSFSPQVWQYF. The CDR3 DNA reads as TGTGCCAGCAGTTTTTCCCCCCAAGTGTGGCAGTACTTC.